Following are 28 T cell receptor beta chains from one sample sequenced in a study of sequential checkpoint blockade in melanoma. Produced via immunoSEQ multiplex PCR; TCRdb's table is partial and in-frame only. The table shows approximately 11,000 clones, with approximately 81% occurring only once. Treatment specified: randomized to nivolumab then ipilimumab (arm A) or the reverse (arm B). This material consisted of CD8+ T cells sorted from blood (inferred from file names), taken from a patient given nivolumab and ipilimumab in sequence. These receptors originate from a human donor with melanoma.

The chain employs TRBV7-9 and TRBJ2-3, with 11 bases fitting TRBD2. This CDR3 has 18 residues. Germline V gene data show CDR1 as SEHNR and CDR2 as FQNEAQ (reference sequence). J gave up 6 bases and V 5 bases, and 16 bases lay outside the gene matches. This CDR3 is CASSPFPLAGGGVDTQYF. In DNA, the CDR3 is TGTGCCAGCAGCCCCTTCCCCCTAGCGGGGGGTGGGGTGGATACGCAGTATTTT.

The chain links TRBV11-2 to TRBJ1-1; 7 nucleotides match TRBD1. This CDR3 comprises 16 residues. CDR1 SGHAT and CDR2 FQNNGV come from the germline V gene. Trimming took 5 bases from V and 2 from J; bases not matched to a gene: 11. DNA for the CDR3: TGTGCCAGCAGCCCCTATAGGAGACAGGGTAACACTGAAGCTTTCTTT. Its translation: CASSPYRRQGNTEAFF.

The chain uses TRBV9 and TRBJ2-1; TRBD2 agrees at 14 bases. The CDR3 extends over 15 amino acids. After removal of 3 bases from V and 9 bases from J, the junction contained 5 bases not matched to a gene. The V gene's germline CDR1 is SGDLS and CDR2 YYNGEE. CDR3 region: CASSARTSGRIEQFF. The CDR3 DNA follows: TGTGCCAGCAGCGCAAGGACTAGCGGGAGGATTGAGCAGTTCTTC.

The chain joins TRBV6-1 to TRBJ1-1; D is unclear. Trimming shortened V by 6 bases and J by 6 bases, and 11 bases separated the two germline ends. This CDR3 spans 12 amino acids. Germline V lookup: CDR1 MNHNS, CDR2 SASEGT. The CDR3 loop is CASSDQVPEAFF. CDR3 in DNA: TGTGCCAGCAGCGATCAGGTCCCTGAAGCTTTCTTT.

V and J are TRBV6-5 and TRBJ2-7; no firm D call. CDR1 and CDR2 (germline): MNHEY, SVGAGI. Trimming removed 4 bases at V and 2 bases at J, with 6 bases between. CDR3 length: 12 amino acids. This chain's CDR3 is CASSLTPYEQYF. The CDR3 DNA reads TGTGCCAGCAGTTTGACACCCTACGAGCAGTACTTC.

The V call is TRBV2, the J call TRBJ2-7; tentative D call: TRBD1 (5 bases). The CDR3 extends over 13 amino acids. The germline V and J ends were trimmed by 7 bases and 3 bases, with 13 bases remaining between them. Germline lookup yields CDR1 SNHLY and CDR2 FYNNEI. The CDR3 region is CASNPTQGYEQYF. CDR3 in DNA: TGTGCCAGCAACCCTACCCAGGGCTACGAGCAGTACTTC. The variable domain in full, with the rest retrieved from reference TRBV2 and TRBJ2-7, is EPEVTQTPSHQVTQMGQEVILRCVPISNHLYFYWYRQILGQKVEFLVSFYNNEISEKSEIFDDQFSVERPDGSNFTLKIRSTKLEDSAMYFCASNPTQGYEQYFGPGTRLTVT.

The gene calls are TRBV7-9 and TRBJ2-1, with D perhaps TRBD2 (5 bases). Germline V CDR1 and CDR2: SEHNR, FQNEAQ (reference sequence). This CDR3 spans 17 amino acids. V was pared by 5 bases and J by 9 bases, with 26 bases between. The CDR3 loop is CASSPTTATYNAAEQFF. The CDR3 nucleotides read TGTGCCAGCAGCCCGACTACCGCCACCTACAACGCTGCTGAGCAGTTCTTC.

In its sample, this clone was seen a few times. The CDR3 nucleotides read TGTGCCAGCAGGCGGACAGTCACAGATACGCAGTATTTT. It specifies CASRRTVTDTQYF. The chain links TRBV25-1 to TRBJ2-3, with TRBD1 as a possible D gene (6 bases). The CDR3 sequence is 13 residues long. Trimming removed 6 bases at V and 2 bases at J, with 9 bases between. Germline loops: CDR1 MGHDK, CDR2 SYGVNS.

This chain uses TRBV6-5 with TRBJ1-5; possible D gene TRBD1, 6 bases. Germline V gives CDR1 MNHEY, CDR2 SVGAGI. V lost 5 bases, J lost 7 bases, and 21 bases lay in between. This CDR3 is 16 amino acids long. The CDR3 here is CASSHLPRTVLQPQHF. Written as DNA, the CDR3 is TGTGCCAGCAGTCACTTACCAAGGACAGTTTTACAGCCCCAGCATTTT.

This clone appeared a few times. The chain employs TRBV13 and TRBJ2-3; possibly TRBD2 for D (5 bases). The CDR3 is made up of 15 amino acids. From germline, CDR1 is PRHDT and CDR2 FYEKMQ (reference sequence). Trimming cost V 5 bases and J 3 bases, with 15 bases left between them. The CDR3 DNA reads as TGTGCCAGCAGCCCCTGGAGCGGAGCTACAGATACGCAGTATTTT. Encoded protein: CASSPWSGATDTQYF.

V is TRBV13 and J is TRBJ2-3; 10 bases are a match to TRBD2. J was trimmed by 1 base and V by 8 bases; bases with no gene match: 12. The germline V gene encodes CDR1 PRHDT and CDR2 FYEKMQ (reference sequence). The CDR3 is 17 amino acids. The CDR3 spells CASSSRAGGQGTDTQYF. For the CDR3, the DNA is TGTGCCAGCTCTTCGAGAGCGGGAGGGCAAGGCACAGATACGCAGTATTTT.

J is TRBJ2-3 and V is TRBV7-8; weak D call: TRBD2 (5 bases). V was pared by 6 bases and J by 2 bases, with 12 bases between. Germline V gene data show CDR1 as SGHVS and CDR2 as FQNEAQ. The CDR3 extends over 14 amino acids. In nucleotides, the CDR3 is TGTGCCAGCAGTCCGGTAGCGAACACAGATACGCAGTATTTT. It codes for CASSPVANTDTQYF.

The chain carries TRBV7-3 and TRBJ2-1; possibly TRBD2 for D (6 bases). Trimming removed 5 bases from V and 1 base from J, with 12 bases in between. This CDR3 comprises 15 residues. The germline CDR1 and CDR2 sequences are SGHTA and FQGTGA. CDR3 DNA sequence: TGTGCCAGCAGCGTTTATAGCGGATCCTACAATGAGCAGTTCTTC. Translating gives CASSVYSGSYNEQFF.

The chain recombines TRBV6-1 with TRBJ2-7; a possible D gene is TRBD1 (5 bases). V lost 0 bases, J lost 4 bases, and 16 bases lay in between. Per germline, CDR1 MNHNS and CDR2 SASEGT. The CDR3 loop spans 16 amino acids. The CDR3 DNA is TGTGCCAGCAGTGAAGCCTCAGGGTTAGTAATTTACGAGCAGTACTTC. Residues: CASSEASGLVIYEQYF.

The gene calls are TRBV6-1 and TRBJ2-1; TRBD2 matches 9 bases. Germline V CDR1 and CDR2: MNHNS, SASEGT. V shed 1 base and J 4 bases; nucleotides not matched to a gene: 5. The CDR3 length is 16 residues. For the CDR3, the DNA is TGTGCCAGCAGTGAAGTGGCGGGAGGGGGATACAATGAGCAGTTCTTC. The encoded protein is CASSEVAGGGYNEQFF.

In this sample, this clone turned up once. J is TRBJ2-1 and V is TRBV5-1; 9 bases agree with TRBD2. With V trimmed by 3 bases and J by 6 bases, 7 bases remained unmatched. CDR1 and CDR2 from the germline V gene are SGHRS and YFSETQ. This CDR3 is 15 amino acids long. Here the CDR3 DNA reads TGCGCCAGCAGCTCGGCTACTAGCGGGTTCAATGAGCAGTTCTTC. It specifies CASSSATSGFNEQFF.

This clone came up once. The genes are TRBV7-9 and TRBJ1-1, with a weak D call TRBD1 (5 bases). The V end was cut by 2 bases, the J end by 1 base, with 8 bases between. Germline CDR1 is SEHNR and CDR2 is FQNEAQ (reference sequence). The CDR3 length is 14 residues. The CDR3 nucleotides are TGTGCCAGCAGCTTACAGGGTTGGAACACTGAAGCTTTCTTT. Translated, it gives CASSLQGWNTEAFF.

This clone was detected only once. The chain employs TRBV7-8 and TRBJ1-4, with D uncertain. The CDR3 spans 14 residues. The germline V gene encodes CDR1 SGHVS and CDR2 FQNEAQ. Trimming took 5 bases from V and 2 from J, leaving 9 bases between them. CDR3 protein: CASSEHITNEKLFF. CDR3 in DNA: TGTGCCAGCAGCGAACATATTACTAATGAAAAACTGTTTTTT.

This rearrangement joins TRBV9 to TRBJ1-1, with D maybe TRBD1 (5 bases). This CDR3 is built from 14 residues. CDR1 SGDLS and CDR2 YYNGEE come from the germline V gene. V was shortened by 0 bases and J by 4 bases, with 10 bases between the two germline ends. Written as DNA, the CDR3 is TGTGCCAGCAGCGTAGCTCGCGGGGGCACTGAAGCTTTCTTT. Protein sequence: CASSVARGGTEAFF.

This chain links TRBV7-9 with TRBJ1-2, with 10 bases matching TRBD1. The CDR3 is 17 residues long. V lost 5 bases, J lost 2 bases, and 11 bases stayed unmatched. Germline V gene sequence: CDR1 SEHNR, CDR2 FQNEAQ (reference sequence). In DNA form, the CDR3 reads TGTGCCAGCAGCACCCGGGACAGGGGCATCGAAAACTATGGCTACACCTTC. Amino acid sequence: CASSTRDRGIENYGYTF.

The chain employs TRBV27 and TRBJ2-1; 8 bases agree with TRBD2. The CDR3 consists of 15 residues. V lost 9 bases and J lost 7; bases outside the gene matches: 14. Germline V gives CDR1 MNHEY, CDR2 SMNVEV (reference sequence). The CDR3 spells CASKNGGAWGNEQFF. In DNA, the CDR3 is TGTGCCAGTAAAAACGGGGGGGCTTGGGGTAATGAGCAGTTCTTC.

The chain links TRBV7-6 to TRBJ2-5, with TRBD2 matching 7 bases. The end of the DNA aligns better with TRBJ2-7, so the J call may be wrong. The CDR3 covers 16 residues. Germline V gene lookup returns CDR1 SGHVS and CDR2 FNYEAQ. The DNA of the CDR3 is TGTGCCAGCAGCTTAGGTAATAGCGGGTCGGGATACGAGCAGTACTTC. Translation gives CASSLGNSGSGYEQYF.

This clone came up a few times. The V and J genes are TRBV18 and TRBJ2-1, with TRBD2 identical over 14 bases. The CDR3 runs to 19 residues. The germline CDR1 and CDR2 sequences are KGHSH and LQKENI. With 0 bases clipped from V and 0 bases from J, the junction kept 4 bases outside the gene matches. CDR3 residues: CASSPPWTSGRYSYNEQFF. CDR3 in DNA: TGTGCCAGCTCACCACCGTGGACTAGCGGGAGGTACTCCTACAATGAGCAGTTCTTC.

The chain carries TRBV7-9 and TRBJ2-1, with D perhaps matching TRBD2 (7 bases). V was shortened by 3 bases and J by 6 bases, with 15 bases between the two germline ends. Germline V CDR1 and CDR2: SEHNR, FQNEAQ (reference sequence). This CDR3 spans 15 amino acids. CDR3 bases: TGTGCCAGCAGCTTCGGAGGGGGGGTCTCCAATGAGCAGTTCTTC. Translating gives CASSFGGGVSNEQFF.

This clone was observed once. This chain connects TRBV10-3 to TRBJ2-5; TRBD1 might be the D (6 bases). V lost 5 bases, J lost 1 base, and 14 bases lay in between. The CDR3 is 15 residues long. Germline V lookup: CDR1 ENHRY, CDR2 SYGVKD. The CDR3 nucleotides are TGTGCCATCAGTCGGCGACAGGACCGCCAAGAGACCCAGTACTTC. Its translation is CAISRRQDRQETQYF.

The chain uses TRBV5-1 and TRBJ1-4; 7 nucleotides match TRBD1. This CDR3 is built from 14 residues. Germline values: CDR1 SGHRS, CDR2 YFSETQ. J lost 7 bases, V lost 1 base, and 4 bases had no gene match. Written as DNA, the CDR3 is TGCGCCAGCAGCTTGACAGGGGATAGTGAAAAACTGTTTTTT. Translation: CASSLTGDSEKLFF. The whole variable domain, remainder taken from reference TRBV5-1 and TRBJ1-4, is KAGVTQTPRYLIKTRGQQVTLSCSPISGHRSVSWYQQTPGQGLQFLFEYFSETQRNKGNFPGRFSGRQFSNSRSEMNVSTLELGDSALYLCASSLTGDSEKLFFGSGTQLSVL.

CDR3 DNA sequence: TGTGCCAGCAGCACCTTGGGCGCCGGGGAGCTGTTTTTT. As protein: CASSTLGAGELFF. The J gene is TRBJ2-2, the V gene TRBV27; D is uncertain. CDR1 is MNHEY and CDR2 is SMNVEV in the germline V gene (reference sequence). V dropped 6 bases and J dropped 6 bases, with 11 bases sitting between them. The CDR3 loop spans 13 amino acids.

This clone was recorded only once. The chain links TRBV7-6 to TRBJ2-5; D is ambiguous. Per the germline V gene, CDR1 is SGHVS and CDR2 is FNYEAQ. The CDR3 is made up of 14 amino acids. Trimming stripped 5 bases from V and 5 bases from J, with 15 bases between. The CDR3 coding sequence is TGTGCCAGCAGCGCTGACTGGATGGTGGAGACCCAGTACTTC. It translates to CASSADWMVETQYF.